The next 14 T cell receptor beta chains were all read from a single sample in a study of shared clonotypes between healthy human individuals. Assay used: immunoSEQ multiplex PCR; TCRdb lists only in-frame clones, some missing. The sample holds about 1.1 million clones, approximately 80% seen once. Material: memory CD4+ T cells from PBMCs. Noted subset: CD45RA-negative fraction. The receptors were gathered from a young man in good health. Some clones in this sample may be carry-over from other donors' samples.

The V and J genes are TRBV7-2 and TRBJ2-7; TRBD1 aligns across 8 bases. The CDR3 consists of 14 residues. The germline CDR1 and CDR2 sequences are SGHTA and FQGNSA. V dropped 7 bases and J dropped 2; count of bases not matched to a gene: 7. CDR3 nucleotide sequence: TGTGCCAGCATCTGGACAGGGAAACCCTACGAGCAGTACTTC. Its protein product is CASIWTGKPYEQYF.

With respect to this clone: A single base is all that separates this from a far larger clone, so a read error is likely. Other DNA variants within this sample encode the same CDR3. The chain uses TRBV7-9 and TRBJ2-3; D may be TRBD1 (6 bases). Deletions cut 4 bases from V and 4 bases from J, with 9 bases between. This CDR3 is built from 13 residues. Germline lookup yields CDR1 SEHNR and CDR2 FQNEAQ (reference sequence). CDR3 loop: CASSSSGADTQYF. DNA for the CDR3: TGTGCCAGCAGCTCCTCAGGGGCAGATACGCAGTATTTT. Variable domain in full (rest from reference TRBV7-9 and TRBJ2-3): DTGVSQNPRHKITKRGQNVTFRCDPISEHNRLYWYRQTLGQGPEFLTYFQNEAQLEKSRLLSDRFSAERPKGSFSTLEIQRTEQGDSAMYLCASSSSGADTQYFGPGTRLTVL.

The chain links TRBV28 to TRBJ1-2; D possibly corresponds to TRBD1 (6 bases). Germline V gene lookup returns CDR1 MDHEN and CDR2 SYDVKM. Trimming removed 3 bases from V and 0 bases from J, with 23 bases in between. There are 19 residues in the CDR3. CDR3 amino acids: CASSFNGHRVWNSNYGYTF. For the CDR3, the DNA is TGTGCCAGCAGTTTTAACGGACACAGGGTTTGGAATTCTAACTATGGCTACACCTTC.

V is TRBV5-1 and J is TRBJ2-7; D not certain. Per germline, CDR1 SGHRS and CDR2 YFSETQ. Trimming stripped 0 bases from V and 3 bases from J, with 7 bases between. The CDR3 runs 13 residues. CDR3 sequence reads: CASSLDLSYEQYF. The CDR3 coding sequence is TGCGCCAGCAGCTTGGACCTGAGCTACGAGCAGTACTTC.

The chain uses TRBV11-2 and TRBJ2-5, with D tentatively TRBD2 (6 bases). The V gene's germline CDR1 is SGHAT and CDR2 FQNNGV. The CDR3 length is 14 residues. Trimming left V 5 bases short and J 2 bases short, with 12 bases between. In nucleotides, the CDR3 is TGTGCCAGCAGCCCGGGGCGGGGACAAGAGACCCAGTACTTC. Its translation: CASSPGRGQETQYF.

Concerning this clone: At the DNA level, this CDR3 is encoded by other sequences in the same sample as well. CDR3 nucleotide sequence: TGTGCCAGCAGAAGGGGCAGCGGCACTGAAGCTTTCTTT. This sequence encodes CASRRGSGTEAFF. The chain links TRBV2 to TRBJ1-1; the D gene is possibly TRBD1 (5 bases). Germline V CDR1 and CDR2: SNHLY, FYNNEI. Trimming left V 6 bases short and J 4 bases short, with 12 bases between. The CDR3 covers 13 residues.

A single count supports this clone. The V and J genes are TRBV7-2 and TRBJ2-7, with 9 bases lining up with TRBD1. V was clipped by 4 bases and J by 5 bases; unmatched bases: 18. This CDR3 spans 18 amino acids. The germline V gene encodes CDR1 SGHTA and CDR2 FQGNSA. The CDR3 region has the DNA TGTGCCAGCAGCTCACAACGGACAGGGGCGTGGTGGAGCAACGAGCAGTACTTC. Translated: CASSSQRTGAWWSNEQYF.

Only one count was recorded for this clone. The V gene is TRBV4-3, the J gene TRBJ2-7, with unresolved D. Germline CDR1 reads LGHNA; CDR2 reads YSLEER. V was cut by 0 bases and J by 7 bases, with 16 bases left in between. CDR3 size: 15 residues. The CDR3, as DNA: TGCGCCAGCAGCCAAGAAACCAGGCCAGCTGGGGAGCAGTACTTC. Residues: CASSQETRPAGEQYF.

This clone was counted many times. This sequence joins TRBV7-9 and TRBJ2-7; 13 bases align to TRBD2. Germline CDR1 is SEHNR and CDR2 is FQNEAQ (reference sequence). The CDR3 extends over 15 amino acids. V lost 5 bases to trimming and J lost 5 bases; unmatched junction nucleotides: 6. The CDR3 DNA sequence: TGTGCCAGCAGCACCCGGACTAGCGGGAGCGACGAGCAGTACTTC. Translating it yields CASSTRTSGSDEQYF.

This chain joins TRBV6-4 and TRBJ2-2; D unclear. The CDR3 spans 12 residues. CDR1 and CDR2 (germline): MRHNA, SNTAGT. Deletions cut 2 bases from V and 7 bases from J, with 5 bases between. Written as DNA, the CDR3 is TGTGCCAGCAGTGACCGTGGCGGGGAGCTGTTTTTT. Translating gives CASSDRGGELFF.

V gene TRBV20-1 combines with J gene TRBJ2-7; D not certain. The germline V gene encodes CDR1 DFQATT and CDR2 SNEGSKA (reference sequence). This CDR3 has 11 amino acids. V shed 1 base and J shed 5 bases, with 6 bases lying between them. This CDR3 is CSARGEDEQYF. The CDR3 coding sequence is TGCAGTGCTAGAGGAGAGGACGAGCAGTACTTC.

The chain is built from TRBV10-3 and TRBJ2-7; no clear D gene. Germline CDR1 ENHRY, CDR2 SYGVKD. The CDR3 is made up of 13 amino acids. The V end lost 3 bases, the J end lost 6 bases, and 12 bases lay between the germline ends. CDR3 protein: CAISEGLTSEQYF. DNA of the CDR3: TGTGCCATCAGTGAAGGCTTAACCTCCGAGCAGTACTTC.

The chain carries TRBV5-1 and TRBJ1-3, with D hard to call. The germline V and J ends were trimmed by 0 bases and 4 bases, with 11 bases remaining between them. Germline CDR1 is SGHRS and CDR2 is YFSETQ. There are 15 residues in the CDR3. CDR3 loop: CASSLVGSAGNTIYF. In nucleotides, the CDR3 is TGCGCCAGCAGCTTGGTGGGCTCGGCAGGAAACACCATATATTTT.

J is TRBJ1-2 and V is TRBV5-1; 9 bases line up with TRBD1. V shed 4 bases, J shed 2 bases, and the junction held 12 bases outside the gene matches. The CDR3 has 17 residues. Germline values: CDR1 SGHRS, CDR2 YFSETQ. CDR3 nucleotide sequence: TGCGCCAGCAGCACCGGCGGGGGCGGACAGGGGAACTATGGCTACACCTTC. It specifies CASSTGGGGQGNYGYTF.